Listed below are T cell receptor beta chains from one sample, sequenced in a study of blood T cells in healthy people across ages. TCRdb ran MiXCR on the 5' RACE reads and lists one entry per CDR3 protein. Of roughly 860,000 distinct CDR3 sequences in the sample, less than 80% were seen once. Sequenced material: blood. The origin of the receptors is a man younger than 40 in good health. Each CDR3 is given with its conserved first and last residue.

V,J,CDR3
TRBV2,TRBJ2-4,CASDLGTSAIHKNIQYF
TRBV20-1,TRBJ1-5,CSARDTGTHNQPQHF
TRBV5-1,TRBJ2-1,CASSLHSFSYNEQFF
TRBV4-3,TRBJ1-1,CASSQTDRMNTEAFF
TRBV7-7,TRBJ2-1,CASSLVVAGEQFF
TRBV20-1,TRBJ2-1,CSASDGGATYNEQFF
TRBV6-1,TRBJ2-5,CASSELQGPKETQYF
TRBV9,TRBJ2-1,CASSVVEHEQFF
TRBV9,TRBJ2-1,CASSVLGGGPLFNEQFF
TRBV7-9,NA,CASSPRTDFYEQYF
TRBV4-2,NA,CASSQDPGDAAYEQYF
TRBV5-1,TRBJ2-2,CASSQRKELFF
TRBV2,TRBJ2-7,CASIKNYEQYF
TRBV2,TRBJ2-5,CASSEALVQETQYF
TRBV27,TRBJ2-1,CASSLTPSRSGEQFF
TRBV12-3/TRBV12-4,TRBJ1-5,CASLSSSSNQPQHF
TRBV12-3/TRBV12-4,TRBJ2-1,CASRAGQGAWMRQFF
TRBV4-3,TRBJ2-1,CASSQGTTNEQFF
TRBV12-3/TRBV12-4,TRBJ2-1,CASREQGDEQFF
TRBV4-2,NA,CASSQDDRGDQETQYF
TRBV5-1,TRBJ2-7,CASSADQTGTAITLQYF
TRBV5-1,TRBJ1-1,CASSLEAVNTEAFF
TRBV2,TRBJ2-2,CASSPTGTGGPGELFF
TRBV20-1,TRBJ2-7,CSAGEGYF
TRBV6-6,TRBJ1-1,CASSYSKENTEAFF